The TCR beta chain described here comes from a study of cytomegalovirus exposure and HLA in healthy donors. The PCR used 60 Vbeta and 13 Jbeta primers. Sequenced by immunoSEQ multiplex PCR; TCRdb stores in-frame clones only, minus some. The sample consists of some 150,000 clones, around nine tenths of them appearing once. This CDR3 spans 16 amino acids. CDR1 is MDHEN and CDR2 is SYDVKM in the germline V gene. V dropped 6 bases and J dropped 0 bases, with 15 bases sitting between them. Study results and caveats: Analysis was performed later, and it showed HLA-associated TCR beta chains to be more clonally expanded than equally common others.

In the case of this clone: The antigen remains undetermined.

The chain has TRBV28 and TRBJ1-5, with a possible D match to TRBD1 (6 bases). What was sequenced was PBMCs. The receptor's source is a woman under 40 in good health and CMV-seronegative. CDR3 in amino acids: CASRGQLELSNQPQHF. CDR3 nucleotide sequence: TGTGCCAGCAGAGGACAGCTAGAGCTTAGCAATCAGCCCCAGCATTTT.